The sequence of this T cell receptor beta chain was determined in a study of blood T cell repertoires in COVID-19. Study as a whole: Italy, Spain and the United States were the sources of the convalescent and acute COVID-19 samples. The cDNA or gDNA used as material had been derived from T cells, B-cell-depleted T cells, or PBMCs.

Germline V CDR1 and CDR2: LNHDA, SQIVND (reference sequence). V gave up 5 bases and J gave up 2 bases, with 10 bases separating them. The CDR3 covers 14 residues. Data came from immunoSEQ multiplex PCR; TCRdb stores just in-frame clones and leaves some out. The sample contains around 150,000 clones, 87% of which appear only once. This receptor was obtained from a woman aged 60-70 years with active or convalescent COVID-19. The sequenced sample consisted of peripheral blood. The chain recombines TRBV19 with TRBJ2-1, with a weak D call TRBD1 (6 bases). CDR3 loop: CASSYREPYNEQFF. The CDR3 DNA sequence: TGTGCCAGTAGTTACAGGGAACCCTACAATGAGCAGTTCTTC.